The rows below give T cell receptor beta chains drawn from one sample of a study of T cell changes during pregnancy in multiple sclerosis. The assay was immunoSEQ multiplex PCR, and TCRdb's table has in-frame clones only and misses some. The sample consists of 40,000 to 60,000 clones, approximately 93% of them appearing once. The sequencing here drew on CD4+ T cells from peripheral blood mononuclear cells, taken in the third trimester of pregnancy. Source of these receptors: a female donor with multiple sclerosis, enrolled in a pregnancy study. CDR3s include the opening cysteine and the closing phenylalanine or tryptophan. Only some rows state a clone size, as once, few, many or a class for expanded clones.

cdr3_length | j_call | v_call | clone_size | cdr3_aa
15 | TRBJ1-1 | TRBV29-1 | NA | CSARTGGAWNTEAFF
14 | TRBJ2-7 | TRBV7-9 | NA | CASSHRTGAYEQYF
15 | TRBJ1-5 | TRBV6-1 | NA | CASSSDRISNQPQHF
15 | TRBJ2-1 | TRBV28 | NA | CASSFSGLSYNEQFF
12 | TRBJ1-2 | TRBV7-9 | NA | CASSFDRVGYTF
16 | TRBJ1-5 | TRBV2 | NA | CASSEGGAGGGQPQHF
12 | TRBJ2-7 | TRBV29-1 | NA | CSVPGTVNEQYF
13 | TRBJ2-1 | TRBV2 | NA | CASRGLLYNEQFF
18 | TRBJ2-3 | TRBV11-2 | NA | CASSLLVAGGVSTDTQYF
17 | TRBJ1-2 | TRBV11-3 | NA | CASSRGWTGSKLYGYTF
15 | TRBJ2-3 | TRBV7-3 | NA | CASSPQITGTDTQYF
15 | TRBJ2-5 | TRBV5-4 | NA | CASSLAGQGGETQYF
13 | TRBJ2-7 | TRBV7-9 | NA | CASSTRPTYEQYF
16 | TRBJ1-5 | TRBV28 | NA | CASSSGVGQAKQPQHF
15 | TRBJ2-3 | TRBV7-2 | once | CASSLALISTDTQYF
13 | TRBJ1-1 | TRBV13 | NA | CASSLGAFTEAFF
14 | TRBJ1-5 | TRBV28 | NA | CASSFHTSNQPQHF
13 | TRBJ2-5 | TRBV19 | NA | CASSDRRLETQYF
12 | TRBJ2-7 | TRBV6-1 | NA | CASSFGQPEQYF
15 | TRBJ1-3 | TRBV18 | NA | CASSPQTGSGNTIYF
14 | TRBJ1-2 | TRBV4-1 | NA | CASSQDIIDNGYTF
13 | TRBJ1-1 | TRBV6-5 | NA | CASSLNTNTEAFF
15 | TRBJ2-4 | TRBV5-8 | NA | CASSYTGTGKNIQYF
16 | TRBJ2-3 | TRBV9 | NA | CASSAGQKGSTDTQYF
12 | TRBJ1-4 | TRBV28 | NA | CASSSGFEKLFF
12 | TRBJ2-7 | TRBV21-1 | once | CASRDRGYEQYF
14 | TRBJ1-2 | TRBV28 | NA | CAGGGSGGDRGYTF
16 | TRBJ2-1 | TRBV4-3 | NA | CASSPRKGLFYNEQFF
12 | TRBJ1-5 | TRBV5-4 | NA | CASSFFGQPQHF